What follows describes a single T cell receptor (beta chain). The antigen is not known. This entry belongs to a study of a mutant IDH1 vaccine in newly diagnosed glioma. As for the study in general: Treatment recipients were approximately 62% male and around 40% female, and their mean age was roughly 40 years. Standard pretreatment was either radiotherapy, temozolomide, or, for most, radiochemotherapy with temozolomide.

Time point of the sample: week 47, end of study. Topical imiquimod was applied with each vaccine dose, which held 300 ug of mutant IDH1 20-mer peptide. The patients received vaccinations eight times, in weeks 1, 3, 5, 7, 11, 15, 19 and 23. The germline V gene encodes CDR1 SGHDT and CDR2 YYEEEE. This CDR3 has 15 amino acids. J gave up 7 bases and V 0 bases, and 4 bases lay outside the gene matches. Clones were read by immunoSEQ multiplex PCR, and TCRdb kept only the in-frame ones, dropping some. The data show tens of thousands of clones, roughly four fifths seen once. The source is a woman aged 45-65 years with glioma. Here the sequenced sample was PBMCs, taken from a glioma patient whose treatment included an IDH1 peptide vaccine. The rearrangement joins TRBV5-6 to TRBJ2-5, with 12 bases matching TRBD2. The chain's CDR3 is CASSLAPSGGGTQYF. CDR3 sequence (DNA): TGTGCCAGCAGCTTGGCGCCTAGCGGGGGGGGGACCCAGTACTTC.